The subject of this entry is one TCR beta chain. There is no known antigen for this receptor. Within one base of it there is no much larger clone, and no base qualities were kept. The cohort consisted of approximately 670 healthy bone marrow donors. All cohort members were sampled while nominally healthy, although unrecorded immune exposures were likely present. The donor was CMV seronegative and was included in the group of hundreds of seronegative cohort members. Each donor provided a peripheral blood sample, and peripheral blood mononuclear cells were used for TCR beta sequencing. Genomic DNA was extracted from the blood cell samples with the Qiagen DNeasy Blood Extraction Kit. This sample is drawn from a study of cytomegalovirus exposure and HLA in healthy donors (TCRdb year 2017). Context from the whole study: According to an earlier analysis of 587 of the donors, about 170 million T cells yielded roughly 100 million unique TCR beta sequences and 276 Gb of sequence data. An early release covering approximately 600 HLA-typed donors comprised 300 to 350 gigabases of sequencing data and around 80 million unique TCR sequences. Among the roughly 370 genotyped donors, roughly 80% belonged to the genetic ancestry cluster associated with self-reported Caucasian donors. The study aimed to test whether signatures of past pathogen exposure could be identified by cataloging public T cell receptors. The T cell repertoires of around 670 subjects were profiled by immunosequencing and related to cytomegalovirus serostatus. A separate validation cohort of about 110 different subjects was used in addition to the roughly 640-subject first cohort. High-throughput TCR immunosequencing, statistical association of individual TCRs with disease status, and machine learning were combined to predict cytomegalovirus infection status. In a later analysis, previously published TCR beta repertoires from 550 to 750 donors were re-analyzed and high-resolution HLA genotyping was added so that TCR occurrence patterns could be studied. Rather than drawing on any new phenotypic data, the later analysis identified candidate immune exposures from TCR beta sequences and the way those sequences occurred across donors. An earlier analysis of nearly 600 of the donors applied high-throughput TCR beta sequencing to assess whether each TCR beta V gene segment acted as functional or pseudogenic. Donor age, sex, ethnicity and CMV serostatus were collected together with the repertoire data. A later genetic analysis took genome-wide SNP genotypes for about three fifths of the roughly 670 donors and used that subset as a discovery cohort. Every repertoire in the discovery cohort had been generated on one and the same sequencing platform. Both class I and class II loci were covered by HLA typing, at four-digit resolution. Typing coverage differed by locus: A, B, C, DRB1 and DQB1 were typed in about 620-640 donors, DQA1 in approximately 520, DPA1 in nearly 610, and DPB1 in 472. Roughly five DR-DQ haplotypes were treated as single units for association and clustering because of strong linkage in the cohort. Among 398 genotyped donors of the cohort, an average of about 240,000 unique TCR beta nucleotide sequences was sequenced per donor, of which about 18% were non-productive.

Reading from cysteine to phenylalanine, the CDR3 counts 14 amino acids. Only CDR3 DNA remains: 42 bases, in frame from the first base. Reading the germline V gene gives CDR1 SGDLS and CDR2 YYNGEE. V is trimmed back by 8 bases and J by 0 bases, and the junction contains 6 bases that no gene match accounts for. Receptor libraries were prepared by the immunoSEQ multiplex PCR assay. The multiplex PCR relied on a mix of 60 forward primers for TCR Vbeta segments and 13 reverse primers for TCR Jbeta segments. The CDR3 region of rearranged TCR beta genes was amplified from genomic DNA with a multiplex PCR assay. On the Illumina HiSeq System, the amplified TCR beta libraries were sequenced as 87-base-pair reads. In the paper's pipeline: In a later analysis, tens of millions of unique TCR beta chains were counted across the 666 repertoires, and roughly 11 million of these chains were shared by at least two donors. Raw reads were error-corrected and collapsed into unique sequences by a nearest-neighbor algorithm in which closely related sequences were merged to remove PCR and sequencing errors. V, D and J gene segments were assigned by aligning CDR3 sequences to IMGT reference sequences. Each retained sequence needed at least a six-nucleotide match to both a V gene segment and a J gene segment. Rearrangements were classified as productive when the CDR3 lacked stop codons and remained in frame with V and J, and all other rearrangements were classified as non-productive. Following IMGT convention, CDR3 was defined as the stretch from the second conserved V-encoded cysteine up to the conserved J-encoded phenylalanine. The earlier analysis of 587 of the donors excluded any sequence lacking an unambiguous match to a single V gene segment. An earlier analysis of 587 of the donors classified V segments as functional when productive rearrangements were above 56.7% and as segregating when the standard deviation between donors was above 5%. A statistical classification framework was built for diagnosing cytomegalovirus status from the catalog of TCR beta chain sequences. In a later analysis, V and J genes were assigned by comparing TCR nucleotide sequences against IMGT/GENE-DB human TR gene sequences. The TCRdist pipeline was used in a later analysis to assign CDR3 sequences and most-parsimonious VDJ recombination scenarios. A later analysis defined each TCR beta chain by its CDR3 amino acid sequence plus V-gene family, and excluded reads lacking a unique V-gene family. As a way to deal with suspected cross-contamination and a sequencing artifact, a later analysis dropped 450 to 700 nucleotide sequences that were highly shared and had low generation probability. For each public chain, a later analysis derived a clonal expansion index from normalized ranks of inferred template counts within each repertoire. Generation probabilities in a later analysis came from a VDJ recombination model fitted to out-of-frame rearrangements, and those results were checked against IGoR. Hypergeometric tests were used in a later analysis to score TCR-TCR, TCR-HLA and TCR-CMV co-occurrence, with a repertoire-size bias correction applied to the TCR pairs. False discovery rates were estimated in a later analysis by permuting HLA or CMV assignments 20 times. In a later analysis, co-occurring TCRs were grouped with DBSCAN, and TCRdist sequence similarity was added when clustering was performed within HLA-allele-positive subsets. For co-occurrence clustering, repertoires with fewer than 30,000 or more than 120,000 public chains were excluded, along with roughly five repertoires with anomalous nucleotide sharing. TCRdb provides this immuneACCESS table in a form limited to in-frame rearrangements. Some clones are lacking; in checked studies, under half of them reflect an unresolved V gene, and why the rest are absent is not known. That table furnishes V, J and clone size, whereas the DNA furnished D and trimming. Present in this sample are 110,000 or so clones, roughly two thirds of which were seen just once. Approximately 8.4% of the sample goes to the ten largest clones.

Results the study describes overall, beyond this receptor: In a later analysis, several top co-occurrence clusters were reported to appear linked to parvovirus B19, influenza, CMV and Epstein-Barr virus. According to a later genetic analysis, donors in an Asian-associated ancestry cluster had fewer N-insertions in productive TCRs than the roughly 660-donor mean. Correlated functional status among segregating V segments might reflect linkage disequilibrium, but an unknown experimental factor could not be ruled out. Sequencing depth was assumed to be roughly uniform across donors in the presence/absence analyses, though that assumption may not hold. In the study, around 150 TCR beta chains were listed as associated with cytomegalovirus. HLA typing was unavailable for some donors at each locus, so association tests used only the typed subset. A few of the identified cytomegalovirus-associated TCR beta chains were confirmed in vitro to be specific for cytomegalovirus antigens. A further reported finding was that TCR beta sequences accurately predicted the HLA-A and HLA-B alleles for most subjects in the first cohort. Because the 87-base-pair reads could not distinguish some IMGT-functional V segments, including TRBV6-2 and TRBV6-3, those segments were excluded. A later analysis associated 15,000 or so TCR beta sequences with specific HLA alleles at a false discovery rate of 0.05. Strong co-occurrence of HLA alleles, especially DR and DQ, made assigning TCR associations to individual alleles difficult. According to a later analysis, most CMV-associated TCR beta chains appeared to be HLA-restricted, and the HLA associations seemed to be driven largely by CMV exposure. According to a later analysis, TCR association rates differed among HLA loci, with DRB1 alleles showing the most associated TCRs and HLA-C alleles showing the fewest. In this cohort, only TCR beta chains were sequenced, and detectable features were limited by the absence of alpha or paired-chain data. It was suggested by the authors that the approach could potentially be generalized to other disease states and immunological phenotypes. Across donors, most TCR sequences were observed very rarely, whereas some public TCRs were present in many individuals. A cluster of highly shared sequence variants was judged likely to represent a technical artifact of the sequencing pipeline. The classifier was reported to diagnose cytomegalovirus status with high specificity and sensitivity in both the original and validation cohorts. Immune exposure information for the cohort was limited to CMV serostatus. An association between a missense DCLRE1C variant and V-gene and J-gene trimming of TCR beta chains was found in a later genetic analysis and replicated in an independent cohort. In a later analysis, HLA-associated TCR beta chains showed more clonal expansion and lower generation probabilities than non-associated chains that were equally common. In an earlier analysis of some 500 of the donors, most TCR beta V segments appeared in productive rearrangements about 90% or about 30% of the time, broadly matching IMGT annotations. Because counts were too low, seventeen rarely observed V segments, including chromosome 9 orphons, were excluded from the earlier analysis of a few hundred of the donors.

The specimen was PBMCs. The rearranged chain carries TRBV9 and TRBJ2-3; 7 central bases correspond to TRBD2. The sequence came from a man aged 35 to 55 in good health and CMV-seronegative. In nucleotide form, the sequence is TGTGCCAGTAAGCGGGATTCTAGCACAGATACGCAGTATTTT. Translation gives CASKRDSSTDTQYF.